This entry describes one T cell receptor beta chain. The antigen remains unidentified. The data belong to a study of Ad26.COV2.S vaccination and SARS-CoV-2 variants. Findings and limits, study-wide: Vaccine recipients showed a spike-specific TCR breadth that was higher than in placebo recipients. Non-spike TCR breadth was similar in vaccine and placebo recipients. Quantification of TCR breadth and depth may have yielded underestimates of total T cell responses. Reportedly, after vaccination the spike-specific CD8+ and CD4+ T cell responses displayed substantial breadth.

The CDR3 is 13 amino acids. CDR1 and CDR2 from the germline V gene are LNHDA and SQIVND (reference sequence). V lost 6 bases and J 0 bases, leaving 6 bases between the germline ends. Clones were sequenced by immunoSEQ multiplex PCR, and TCRdb holds only the in-frame ones, with some missing. The sample has roughly 100,000 clones, about three quarters seen once. The sample was peripheral blood, taken after recovery from COVID-19. The chain employs TRBV19 and TRBJ2-1, with D perhaps TRBD2 (6 bases). This receptor was obtained from a human donor who had recovered from COVID-19. As DNA, the CDR3 is TGTGCCAGTAGCGGGAGCTCCTACAATGAGCAGTTCTTC. Translating gives CASSGSSYNEQFF.